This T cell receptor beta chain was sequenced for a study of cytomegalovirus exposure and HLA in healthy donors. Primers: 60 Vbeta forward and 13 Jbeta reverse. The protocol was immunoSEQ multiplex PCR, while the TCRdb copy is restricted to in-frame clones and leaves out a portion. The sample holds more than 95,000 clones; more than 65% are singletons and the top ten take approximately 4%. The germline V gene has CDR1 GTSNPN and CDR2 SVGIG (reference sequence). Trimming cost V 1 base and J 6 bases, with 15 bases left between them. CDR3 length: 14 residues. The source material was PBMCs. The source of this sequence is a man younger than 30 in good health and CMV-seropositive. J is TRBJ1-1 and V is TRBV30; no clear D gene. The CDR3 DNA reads TGTGCCTGGAGTGATACCCCCGGGGTACCTGAAGCTTTCTTT. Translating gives CAWSDTPGVPEAFF. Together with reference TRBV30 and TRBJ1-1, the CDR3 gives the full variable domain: SQTIHQWPATLVQPVGSPLSLECTVEGTSNPNLYWYRQAAGRGLQLLFYSVGIGQISSEVPQNLSASRPQDRQFILSSKKLLLSDSGFYLCAWSDTPGVPEAFFGQGTRLTVV.